The 17 T cell receptor beta chains given below trace back to one sample, sequenced in a study of cytomegalovirus exposure and HLA in healthy donors. PCR amplification relied on 60 Vbeta primers (plus 13 Jbeta primers). Sequencing used immunoSEQ multiplex PCR; TCRdb keeps in-frame clones, though not all of them. The repertoire holds under 200,000 clones, with around 78% as singletons. Sequencing was performed on PBMCs. These receptors all stem from a woman aged 25-40 years in good health and CMV-seropositive.

The chain is built from TRBV6-6 and TRBJ1-3, with D perhaps TRBD1 (6 bases). The V gene lost 6 bases and the J gene lost 0 bases, with 9 bases spanning the gap. Germline V gene data show CDR1 as MNHNY and CDR2 as SVGAGI (reference sequence). CDR3 length: 14 residues. CDR3 in amino acids: CASSGQYSGNTIYF. The CDR3 DNA is TGTGCCAGCAGCGGACAGTACTCTGGAAACACCATATATTTT.

The CDR3 DNA follows: TGTGCCAGCAGCTTGGTGGGGACAGGGAGACCACCCCTCCACTTT. Translating gives CASSLVGTGRPPLHF. The chain combines TRBV5-6 with TRBJ1-6, with TRBD1 matching over 9 bases. Looked up from germline, CDR1 is SGHDT and CDR2 is YYEEEE. There are 15 residues in the CDR3. V gave up 0 bases and J gave up 11 bases; unmatched junction bases: 6.

The J gene is TRBJ2-3, the V gene TRBV28, with D tentatively TRBD1 (6 bases). CDR1 is MDHEN, CDR2 SYDVKM, per germline. CDR3 size: 15 residues. Deletions cut 5 bases from V and 0 bases from J, with 12 bases between. DNA of the CDR3: TGTGCCAGCAGTGCAGGGGCCATCAGCACAGATACGCAGTATTTT. It is translated as CASSAGAISTDTQYF.

This clone showed up just once. This chain links TRBV19 with TRBJ2-5; tentative D call: TRBD2 (6 bases). Germline CDR1 is LNHDA and CDR2 is SQIVND (reference sequence). The CDR3 is 13 amino acids. V lost 5 bases, J lost 1 base, and 8 bases lay in between. Written as DNA, the CDR3 is TGTGCCAGTAGTCGACTAGGCCAAGAGACCCAGTACTTC. Its protein product is CASSRLGQETQYF.

CDR3 residues: CAISPRQASTPNQPQHF. The CDR3 DNA follows: TGTGCCATCAGTCCAAGACAAGCCTCGACCCCCAATCAGCCCCAGCATTTT. This sequence joins TRBV10-3 and TRBJ1-5; D gene ambiguous. With 5 bases removed from V and 3 bases from J, the gap between germline ends came to 20 bases. CDR3 length equals 17 residues. Germline CDR1 and CDR2: ENHRY and SYGVKD.

V gene TRBV7-9 combines with J gene TRBJ2-3; the D gene is possibly TRBD1 (6 bases). CDR3 length: 16 residues. Germline V gene data show CDR1 as SEHNR and CDR2 as FQNEAQ (reference sequence). V dropped 5 bases and J dropped 0 bases, with 15 bases sitting between them. CDR3 sequence: CASSPNRGQSTDTQYF. The CDR3 DNA is TGTGCCAGCAGCCCCAACCGCGGACAGAGCACAGATACGCAGTATTTT.

The V call is TRBV6-6, the J call TRBJ2-7, with 8 bases that match TRBD2. Germline V gives CDR1 MNHNY, CDR2 SVGAGI (reference sequence). Trimming removed 5 bases from V and 9 bases from J; junction bases left unmatched: 15. The CDR3 is 15 amino acids. The CDR3 region has the DNA TGTGCCAGCAGTATCCCGGGACTAGGGGAAGATCGGCAGTACTTC. It codes for CASSIPGLGEDRQYF.

The chain joins TRBV9 to TRBJ2-3; 7 bases agree with TRBD1. Per germline, CDR1 SGDLS and CDR2 YYNGEE. This CDR3 is built from 15 residues. The V and J ends lost 1 base and 0 bases, in that order; junction bases with no gene match: 2. Here the CDR3 reads CASSVRTGSTDTQYF. The CDR3 coding sequence is TGTGCCAGCAGCGTAAGGACAGGAAGCACAGATACGCAGTATTTT.

The chain employs TRBV5-4 and TRBJ2-7, with D perhaps TRBD2 (7 bases). The CDR3 runs to 16 residues. The germline V gene encodes CDR1 SGHNT and CDR2 YYREEE (reference sequence). Trimming shortened V by 1 base and J by 3 bases, and 17 bases separated the two germline ends. DNA for the CDR3: TGTGCCAGCAGCTTGTATGCGGGGGCGAAGTTCTACGAGCAGTACTTC. This sequence encodes CASSLYAGAKFYEQYF.

The gene calls are TRBV28 and TRBJ2-1; 7 bases map to TRBD2. The J segment lost 0 bases and the V segment lost 6 bases, leaving 5 bases of the junction unmatched. This CDR3 has 15 residues. The germline CDR1 and CDR2 sequences are MDHEN and SYDVKM. The CDR3: CASRSGEHSYNEQFF. The CDR3 DNA is TGTGCCAGCAGAAGCGGGGAGCACTCCTACAATGAGCAGTTCTTC. Together with reference TRBV28 and TRBJ2-1, the CDR3 gives the full variable domain: DVKVTQSSRYLVKRTGEKVFLECVQDMDHENMFWYRQDPGLGLRLIYFSYDVKMKEKGDIPEGYSVSREKKERFSLILESASTNQTSMYLCASRSGEHSYNEQFFGPGTRLTVL.

The chain joins TRBV6-5 to TRBJ2-7, with 9 positions matching TRBD1. CDR3 size: 14 residues. Germline V gives CDR1 MNHEY, CDR2 SVGAGI. J gave up 2 bases and V 6 bases, and 5 bases lay outside the gene matches. In DNA, the CDR3 is TGTGCCAGCAGGGCAGGGACAGGGACCTACGAGCAGTACTTC. Translation gives CASRAGTGTYEQYF.

In regard to this clone: Within the sample, other DNA sequences also encode this same CDR3. The chain joins TRBV29-1 to TRBJ1-2, with D possibly matching TRBD1 (6 bases). V lost 5 bases, J lost 2 bases, and 9 bases lay in between. The CDR3 sequence is 12 residues long. Germline V gene lookup returns CDR1 SQVTM and CDR2 ANQGSEA. CDR3 in amino acids: CSVRGGNYGYTF. In DNA form, the CDR3 reads TGCAGCGTTAGGGGGGGGAACTATGGCTACACCTTC.

V and J are TRBV5-1 and TRBJ2-2; the match to TRBD2 covers 11 bases. CDR3 length: 15 residues. CDR1 and CDR2 from the germline V gene are SGHRS and YFSETQ. The junction had 7 bases not matched to a gene; V was cut back by 7 bases and J by 5 bases. For the CDR3, the DNA is TGCGCCAGCCGCTGGACTAGCGGGCCGACCGGGGAGCTGTTTTTT. Its protein is CASRWTSGPTGELFF. Full variable domain (outside the CDR3, taken from reference TRBV5-1 and TRBJ2-2): KAGVTQTPRYLIKTRGQQVTLSCSPISGHRSVSWYQQTPGQGLQFLFEYFSETQRNKGNFPGRFSGRQFSNSRSEMNVSTLELGDSALYLCASRWTSGPTGELFFGEGSRLTVL.

The chain is built from TRBV30 and TRBJ2-5; D is possibly TRBD1 (5 bases). The CDR3 has 14 amino acids. Germline V lookup: CDR1 GTSNPN, CDR2 SVGIG (reference sequence). Deletions cut 7 bases from V and 5 bases from J, with 20 bases between. CDR3 nucleotide sequence: TGTGCCTCAGCTTCCTCAGGGTTTTCGGAGACCCAGTACTTC. It codes for CASASSGFSETQYF.

The chain links TRBV6-5 to TRBJ1-3; possibly TRBD1 for D (5 bases). The V gene lost 6 bases and the J gene lost 2 bases, with 11 bases spanning the gap. Germline CDR1 reads MNHEY; CDR2 reads SVGAGI. The CDR3 has 14 amino acids. In DNA, the CDR3 is TGTGCCAGCAGACAGGCAGGAACTGGAAACACCATATATTTT. Its protein product is CASRQAGTGNTIYF.

J is TRBJ2-1 and V is TRBV10-1, with D possibly matching TRBD2 (6 bases). Germline V CDR1 and CDR2: WNHNN, SYGVQD (reference sequence). The CDR3 length is 12 residues. Trimming shortened V by 6 bases and J by 13 bases, and 16 bases separated the two germline ends. The CDR3 loop reads CASRRTTSPQFF. The CDR3, as DNA: TGCGCCAGCAGGCGGACTACCTCCCCCCAGTTCTTC.

The chain employs TRBV30 and TRBJ2-1, with a weak D call TRBD1 (6 bases). CDR1 is GTSNPN and CDR2 is SVGIG in the germline V gene (reference sequence). The CDR3 is made up of 14 amino acids. Deletions cut 5 bases from V and 10 bases from J, with 21 bases between. CDR3 region: CAWDILRGRGEQFF. The CDR3 DNA sequence: TGTGCCTGGGACATCTTGAGGGGCAGGGGCGAGCAGTTCTTC.